Listed below are T cell receptor beta chains from one sample, sequenced in a study of blood T cell repertoires in COVID-19. Clones were read by immunoSEQ multiplex PCR, and TCRdb kept only the in-frame ones, dropping some. Here the sample spans around 400,000 clones, 70% to 90% being singletons. The material sequenced was peripheral blood. The receptors here all came from a woman in her 30s with COVID-19, enrolled during active disease. CDR3s leave out the opening cysteine and the closing phenylalanine or tryptophan.

v_call	j_call	cdr3_aa
TRBV18	TRBJ2-1	ASSPPGLAGPHNEQF
TRBV27	TRBJ2-5	ASSLSFPSRGETQY
TRBV6-2/TRBV6-3	TRBJ2-2	ASSYSRTATGELF
TRBV6-6	TRBJ2-1	ASSYSRRNEQF
TRBV7-2	TRBJ2-3	ASSQRTSGSTDTQY
TRBV2	TRBJ1-4	ASGIGGASNEKLF
TRBV9	TRBJ2-1	ASSPVGREVQGEQF
TRBV6-6	TRBJ2-5	ASSYQSSRETQY
TRBV5-6	TRBJ2-3	ASSPGGLYTDTQY
TRBV7-8	TRBJ2-5	ASSLLGTQY
TRBV30	TRBJ2-1	AWSVLRQRSYNEQF
TRBV6-1	TRBJ2-7	ASSEFWTGGGPYEQY
TRBV18	TRBJ2-5	ASSRQQETQY
TRBV4-3	TRBJ2-1	ASSQGTGAINEQF
TRBV5-1	TRBJ2-3	ASSIGLVGFTDTQY
TRBV9	TRBJ2-1	ASSALAGEDNEQF
TRBV4-3	TRBJ1-6	ASSHEPGQGTPPLH
TRBV6-5	TRBJ1-1	ASSREGGRGTEAF
TRBV6-5	TRBJ2-7	ASSPEPGQPYEQY
TRBV4-1	TRBJ2-1	ASSQPNNEQF
TRBV28	TRBJ2-2	ASQFPGQGAGGELF
TRBV7-9	TRBJ2-1	ASSSSGSYNEQF
TRBV23-1	TRBJ1-1	ASSPSPGGRFGAF
TRBV7-2	TRBJ2-7	ASSIQSGSYEQY